This T cell receptor (beta chain) was identified in a study of hypomethylating agent response in myelodysplastic syndrome. The assay was immunoSEQ multiplex PCR, and TCRdb's table has in-frame clones only and misses some. The sample carries about 5,900 clones, 87% recorded once. CDR3 size: 12 residues. Germline trimming cut 4 bases from V and 7 bases from J; bases unmatched to any gene: 3. Germline CDR1 reads SGHTA; CDR2 reads FQGNSA. Specimen: bone marrow, collected before or after starting hypomethylating agent treatment for myelodysplastic syndrome (not recorded which). The J gene is TRBJ2-7, the V gene TRBV7-2; 8 bases align to TRBD1. The clonotype comes from a human donor with myelodysplastic syndrome. The CDR3 is CASSWTGFEQYF. The CDR3 region has the DNA TGTGCCAGCAGCTGGACAGGGTTTGAGCAGTACTTC.